This T cell receptor (beta chain) comes out of a study of blood T cell repertoires in COVID-19 (dated by TCRdb to 2018 to 2020). General notes on the study: Samples covering the acute and convalescent phases of COVID-19 were provided by collaborators in the United States, Italy and Spain. Sample metadata almost always included a de-identified subject ID, COVID-19 status, age in years and sex. The repertoires were released in a freely available public database intended as a resource for research on the immune response to SARS-CoV-2. Where available, HLA class I and class II types were obtained from metadata supplied by the sample provider rather than from assay-based typing. The samples were drawn from two sources: the first 160 participants of the ongoing ImmuneRACE study, and 950 to 1,500 subjects contributed by 6 global collaborators. The material from the prospective study consisted of cDNA or gDNA derived from T cells, B-cell-depleted T cells, or PBMCs. Subjects who had been exposed to COVID-19, were actively infected with it, or had recovered from it provided the deeply sampled blood TCRbeta repertoires that made up the dataset. The research as a whole found: The quantity of clinical and demographic metadata differed by source and by participant and was supplied without curation.

TCRbeta CDR3 regions were amplified from genomic DNA by means of the immunoSEQ Assay, a bias-controlled multiplex PCR. The published analysis was carried out like this. Nucleated cell counts per sample were estimated from amplification of reference gene primers within the assay. Sequence reads were collapsed and filtered to measure the absolute abundance of every unique TCRbeta CDR3 rearrangement. For each sample, productive Simpson clonality was calculated as the square root of Simpson's diversity index over productive rearrangements. Drawn from immuneACCESS, this table holds only the in-frame rearrangements with V and J called that TCRdb kept. Clones are partly lost; checked studies trace under half to an unresolved V gene and leave the rest unexplained. D and trimming come from the DNA, and the V and J calls and clone size come from that table. A total of some 110,000 clones appear in this sample, 84% of them only once. Approximately 3.5% of the sample belongs to the ten largest clones.

About this clone itself: Its cognate antigen has yet to be identified. No much larger clonotype is one base removed from it; base qualities were not supplied.

CDR1 and CDR2 were assigned from the germline V gene as SGHRS and YFSETQ. The CDR3 starts with the cysteine, ends with the phenylalanine, and has 15 residues. Only the CDR3 DNA stays, 45 bases, in frame from base 1. Between the V and J ends, shortened by 1 base and 6 bases respectively, the junction contains 16 bases. Enrolling through a virtual design, the prospective study's participants ranged in age from roughly 18 to 89 years and lived across 20 to 30 United States geographic areas. In the prospective study, participants were assigned to cohorts based on the clinical history participants reported in a screening survey and a study questionnaire. Recovered participants in ImmuneRACE Cohort 3 were defined as having two consecutive negative NP/OP PCR tests, clearance from a healthcare professional, or resolution of symptoms. Each participant in the prospective study had whole blood, serum and a nasopharyngeal or oropharyngeal swab collected by mobile phlebotomists. Prospective study participants could optionally give additional blood draws and questionnaires over an approximately two-month period. Blood samples from the prospective study were shipped frozen or at room temperature prior to DNA extraction.

This clonotype was sampled from a woman aged 25 to 45 who had recovered from COVID-19. The V and J genes are TRBV5-1 and TRBJ1-1, with TRBD1 as a weak D call on 5 bases. Sequences were obtained from PBMCs or T cells enriched from blood (not recorded which). For the CDR3, the sequence is CASSLTTVGVSEAFF. DNA sequence: TGCGCCAGCAGCTTGACGACAGTTGGGGTTTCTGAAGCTTTCTTT.